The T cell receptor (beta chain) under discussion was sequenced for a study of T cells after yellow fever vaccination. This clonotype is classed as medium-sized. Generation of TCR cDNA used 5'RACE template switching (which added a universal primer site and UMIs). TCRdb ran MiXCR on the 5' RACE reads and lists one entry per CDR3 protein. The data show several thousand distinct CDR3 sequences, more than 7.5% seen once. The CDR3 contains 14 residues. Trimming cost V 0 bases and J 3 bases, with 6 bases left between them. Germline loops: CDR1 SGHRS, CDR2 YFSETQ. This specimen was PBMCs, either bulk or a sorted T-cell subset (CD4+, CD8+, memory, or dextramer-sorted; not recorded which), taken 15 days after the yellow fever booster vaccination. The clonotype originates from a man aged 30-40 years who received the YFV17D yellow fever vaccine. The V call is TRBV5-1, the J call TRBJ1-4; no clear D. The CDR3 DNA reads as TGCGCCAGCAGCTTGGGGGGATCTAATGAAAAACTGTTTTTT. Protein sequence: CASSLGGSNEKLFF. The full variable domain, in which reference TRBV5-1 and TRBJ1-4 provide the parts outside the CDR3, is KAGVTQTPRYLIKTRGQQVTLSCSPISGHRSVSWYQQTPGQGLQFLFEYFSETQRNKGNFPGRFSGRQFSNSRSEMNVSTLELGDSALYLCASSLGGSNEKLFFGSGTQLSVL.